Presented here are 26 T cell receptor beta chains from one specimen sequenced in a study of long-term antiretroviral therapy in people with HIV. The authors ran the immunoSEQ assay, v3.0, at survey level. Libraries were prepared by immunoSEQ multiplex PCR; TCRdb keeps only in-frame clonotypes and omits some of them. The table includes about 24,000 clones, over 80% detected once. The sample here was unsorted PBMCs, taken 1.8 years before starting antiretroviral therapy. The receptors come from a man over 45 with HIV.

The chain has TRBV5-1 and TRBJ2-1; 7 nucleotides align to TRBD2. This CDR3 has 14 residues. The V gene end was trimmed by 7 bases and the J gene end by 6 bases; junction bases not matched to a gene: 10. Germline V gene sequence: CDR1 SGHRS, CDR2 YFSETQ. The CDR3 here is CASRREASLNEQFF. CDR3 bases: TGCGCCAGCCGCCGGGAGGCCTCCCTCAATGAGCAGTTCTTC.

The V call is TRBV5-6, the J call TRBJ2-3; the match to TRBD1 covers 8 bases. The CDR3 runs 14 residues. The trim removed 4 bases at V and 2 bases at J, leaving 3 bases unmatched. Germline CDR1 SGHDT, CDR2 YYEEEE. The CDR3 nucleotides read TGTGCCAGCAGCCTGACAGGGGTCACAGATACGCAGTATTTT. Protein sequence: CASSLTGVTDTQYF.

In DNA, the CDR3 is TGTGCCAGCAGCCCAGGATTATATAGCAATCAGCCCCAGCATTTT. This codes for CASSPGLYSNQPQHF. The chain combines TRBV6-5 with TRBJ1-5; D remains unclear. CDR3 length equals 15 residues. The ends were cut back, 6 bases at V and 0 bases at J, with 12 bases in the middle. Germline V gives CDR1 MNHEY, CDR2 SVGAGI.

V gene TRBV27 combines with J gene TRBJ2-1, with TRBD1 as a possible D gene (6 bases). Per germline, CDR1 MNHEY and CDR2 SMNVEV (reference sequence). The CDR3 loop spans 16 amino acids. V lost 1 base to trimming and J lost 0 bases, with 10 bases between them. CDR3 DNA: TGTGCCAGCAGTTTATTTATGGACAGCTCCTACAATGAGCAGTTCTTC. Translating it yields CASSLFMDSSYNEQFF.

The chain combines TRBV6-5 with TRBJ1-1, with TRBD1 identical over 7 bases. The CDR3 extends over 13 amino acids. V shed 6 bases and J 9 bases; nucleotides not matched to a gene: 10. Germline-derived CDR1 and CDR2 are MNHEY and SVGAGI. The DNA of the CDR3 is TGTGCCAGCAGCGACGGGACAGACGAGAAAGCTTTCTTT. It encodes CASSDGTDEKAFF.

The rearrangement links TRBV19 to TRBJ2-7; 7 nucleotides match TRBD1. V was pared by 7 bases and J by 4 bases, with 10 bases of the junction left unmatched. The CDR3 length is 14 residues. Per germline, CDR1 LNHDA and CDR2 SQIVND (reference sequence). CDR3 sequence (DNA): TGTGCCAGTACCCCTTCCGGGGACAGATACGAGCAGTACTTC. Protein product: CASTPSGDRYEQYF.

J is TRBJ2-7 and V is TRBV5-1; D is undetermined. V was shortened by 0 bases and J by 0 bases, with 10 bases between the two germline ends. The V gene's germline CDR1 is SGHRS and CDR2 YFSETQ. The CDR3 has 15 residues. CDR3 coding DNA: TGCGCCAGCAGCTTGGCCGTCGGGTACTCCTACGAGCAGTACTTC. Encoded protein: CASSLAVGYSYEQYF.

Only one count was recorded for this clone. The rearrangement uses TRBV5-1 and TRBJ1-6; 7 bases agree with TRBD1. Germline lookup yields CDR1 SGHRS and CDR2 YFSETQ. The length of the CDR3 is 17 residues. V lost 4 bases, J lost 4 bases, and 11 bases stayed unmatched. The CDR3 loop reads CASSTDAGGSYNSPLHF. Here the CDR3 DNA reads TGCGCCAGCAGCACTGATGCAGGGGGATCTTATAATTCACCCCTCCACTTT.

This chain joins TRBV19 and TRBJ2-7, with 11 bases aligning to TRBD1. The V gene end was trimmed by 8 bases and the J gene end by 9 bases; junction bases not matched to a gene: 9. In germline, CDR1 is LNHDA, CDR2 SQIVND (reference sequence). CDR3 length equals 13 residues. The CDR3 loop reads CASGGQGVRVQYF. The DNA for the CDR3 is TGTGCCAGTGGGGGACAGGGGGTCCGGGTGCAGTACTTC.

The chain recombines TRBV29-1 with TRBJ1-2; D remains ambiguous. Germline CDR1 is SQVTM and CDR2 is ANQGSEA. The CDR3 totals 16 residues. The V and J ends lost 8 bases and 8 bases respectively, with 30 bases between them. This chain's CDR3 is CSTNEPGRDTRKGYTF. The CDR3 nucleotides are TGCAGCACCAACGAACCTGGACGGGATACACGGAAAGGCTACACCTTC.

J is TRBJ2-3 and V is TRBV4-2; D uncertain. V lost 0 bases and J 1 base, leaving 8 bases between the germline ends. The germline V gene has CDR1 LGHNA and CDR2 YNFKEQ. The CDR3 covers 15 residues. This chain's CDR3 is CASSQEARGTDTQYF. CDR3 bases: TGTGCCAGCAGCCAAGAAGCACGGGGCACAGATACGCAGTATTTT.

The rearrangement uses TRBV6-5 and TRBJ2-1; D not certain. The germline gives CDR1 MNHEY, CDR2 SVGAGI. CDR3 size: 13 residues. V shed 4 bases and J shed 6 bases, with 10 bases lying between them. The CDR3 loop reads CASSSSVSNEQFF. The CDR3 DNA follows: TGTGCCAGCAGTTCGTCGGTTTCCAATGAGCAGTTCTTC.

This chain connects TRBV29-1 to TRBJ2-7; 10 positions agree with TRBD1. Germline V CDR1 and CDR2: SQVTM, ANQGSEA. Germline trimming cut 4 bases from V and 3 bases from J; bases unmatched to any gene: 6. The CDR3 has 14 amino acids. The CDR3 loop reads CSVAPGTGDYEQYF. The CDR3 nucleotides read TGCAGCGTTGCCCCCGGGACAGGGGACTACGAGCAGTACTTC.

This sequence joins TRBV18 and TRBJ2-1, with a tentative D call TRBD2 (5 bases). There are 14 residues in the CDR3. Trimming took off 6 bases at V and 0 bases at J, with 9 bases between the two ends. The germline V gene has CDR1 KGHSH and CDR2 LQKENI. The CDR3 sequence: CASSGLDSYNEQFF. In nucleotides, the CDR3 is TGTGCCAGCTCCGGACTGGACTCCTACAATGAGCAGTTCTTC.

The gene calls are TRBV7-6 and TRBJ2-2, with 11 bases matching TRBD1. The length of the CDR3 is 15 residues. V lost 5 bases to trimming and J lost 5 bases; unmatched junction nucleotides: 4. Germline V gene data show CDR1 as SGHVS and CDR2 as FNYEAQ. CDR3 sequence (DNA): TGTGCCAGCAGCGGACAGGGGGCGCTTACCGGGGAGCTGTTTTTT. It translates to CASSGQGALTGELFF.

The rearrangement uses TRBV30 and TRBJ2-3; 7 bases are a match to TRBD2. Germline V gives CDR1 GTSNPN, CDR2 SVGIG (reference sequence). V lost 7 bases to trimming and J lost 0 bases; unmatched junction nucleotides: 10. CDR3 length equals 15 residues. CDR3 sequence: CALNTGTISTDTQYF. Written as DNA, the CDR3 is TGTGCCTTGAACACCGGGACTATTAGCACAGATACGCAGTATTTT.

This chain links TRBV15 with TRBJ2-2, with D tentatively TRBD1 (6 bases). From germline, CDR1 is LNHNV and CDR2 YYDKDF (reference sequence). The CDR3 sequence is 16 residues long. V was cut by 3 bases and J by 5 bases, with 16 bases left in between. CDR3 nucleotides: TGTGCCACCAGCAGTATGGGGGCTGAAACTACCGGGGAGCTGTTTTTT. This gives the protein CATSSMGAETTGELFF.

The chain uses TRBV4-3 and TRBJ2-3, with 11 positions matching TRBD2. CDR1 and CDR2 (germline): LGHNA, YSLEER. This CDR3 has 18 amino acids. The J segment lost 6 bases and the V segment lost 0 bases, leaving 11 bases of the junction unmatched. The CDR3 loop is CASSQDGLAGGSRDTQYF. The CDR3 DNA sequence: TGCGCCAGCAGCCAAGATGGGCTAGCGGGGGGTTCAAGGGATACGCAGTATTTT.

This chain joins TRBV11-1 and TRBJ1-2; TRBD1 matches at 8 bases. The germline V gene has CDR1 SGHAT and CDR2 FQDESV (reference sequence). The CDR3 has 14 residues. Germline trimming cut 5 bases from V and 1 base from J; bases unmatched to any gene: 3. The CDR3 DNA is TGTGCCAGCAGCCCTGGACAGGGTAACTATGGCTACACCTTC. It yields the protein CASSPGQGNYGYTF.

This clone was seen more than once but under ten times. This chain joins TRBV2 and TRBJ1-6; TRBD1 agrees at 9 bases. V lost 2 bases to trimming and J lost 9 bases; unmatched junction nucleotides: 5. The CDR3 totals 15 residues. Germline values: CDR1 SNHLY, CDR2 FYNNEI. Here the CDR3 reads CASSERGTGFSPLHF. The DNA of the CDR3 is TGTGCCAGCAGTGAACGCGGGACAGGGTTTTCACCCCTCCACTTT.

CDR3 region: CASSYIGTLYEQYF. The CDR3 region has the DNA TGTGCCAGCAGTTATATCGGGACTCTCTACGAGCAGTACTTC. The V call is TRBV27, the J call TRBJ2-7, with a possible D match to TRBD2 (6 bases). CDR1 is MNHEY and CDR2 is SMNVEV in the germline V gene (reference sequence). The V and J ends lost 4 bases and 3 bases respectively, with 13 bases between them. The CDR3 spans 14 residues.

The V call is TRBV28, the J call TRBJ2-2; 8 bases fit TRBD2. Trimming removed 2 bases from V and 0 bases from J; junction bases left unmatched: 2. CDR3 length: 16 amino acids. Per germline, CDR1 MDHEN and CDR2 SYDVKM. CDR3 sequence reads: CASSLRRGANTGELFF. The DNA for the CDR3 is TGTGCCAGCAGTTTAAGGCGGGGGGCGAACACCGGGGAGCTGTTTTTT.

The chain employs TRBV6-5 and TRBJ1-4, with a possible D match to TRBD1 (6 bases). CDR3 length: 15 residues. Germline V gene data show CDR1 as MNHEY and CDR2 as SVGAGI. The V end was cut by 5 bases, the J end by 8 bases, with 18 bases between. The CDR3 spells CASSAQQGIWEKLFF. The CDR3 nucleotides are TGTGCCAGCAGTGCTCAACAGGGTATTTGGGAAAAACTGTTTTTT.

The J gene is TRBJ2-1, the V gene TRBV27; 11 bases match TRBD2. Trimming cost V 4 bases and J 6 bases; bases outside gene matches: 11. The CDR3 consists of 17 residues. Germline V gene data show CDR1 as MNHEY and CDR2 as SMNVEV (reference sequence). The CDR3 bases are TGTGCCAGCAGTTCCCCCTTAACTAGCGGGAGCCCCAATGAGCAGTTCTTC. Translating it yields CASSSPLTSGSPNEQFF.

This clone was picked up one time. The CDR3 DNA reads TGCGCCAGCAGACCTGATGGGGGGAGCAATCAGCCCCAGCATTTT. Amino acids: CASRPDGGSNQPQHF. The J gene is TRBJ1-5, the V gene TRBV5-1; weak D call: TRBD1 (5 bases). The CDR3 loop spans 15 amino acids. Germline V gene data show CDR1 as SGHRS and CDR2 as YFSETQ. The V and J ends lost 5 bases and 1 base respectively, with 13 bases between them.

This clone was picked up one time. This chain links TRBV18 with TRBJ2-5; no reliable D call. Germline V gene lookup returns CDR1 KGHSH and CDR2 LQKENI. Trimming cost V 3 bases and J 4 bases, with 6 bases left between them. The CDR3 loop spans 12 amino acids. The CDR3 spells CASSPARETQYF. The CDR3, as DNA: TGTGCCAGCTCACCCGCTCGAGAGACCCAGTACTTC. Filled out from reference TRBV18 and TRBJ2-5, the complete variable domain reads NAGVMQNPRHLVRRRGQEARLRCSPMKGHSHVYWYRQLPEEGLKFMVYLQKENIIDESGMPKERFSAEFPKEGPSILRIQQVVRGDSAAYFCASSPARETQYFGPGTRLLVL.